These 29 T cell receptor beta chains came from one sample sequenced in a study of OX40 agonist ivuxolimab in advanced cancers. TCRdb's table, derived via immunoSEQ multiplex PCR, lists solely in-frame clones and lacks some. The profile shows 72,000 or so clones, roughly 80% of them singletons. The input for sequencing was CD4+ or CD8+ T cells sorted from blood, taken in a trial of the OX40 agonist ivuxolimab. The receptors originated from an adult with an advanced solid tumor such as melanoma, head and neck, liver or kidney cancer.

V gene TRBV14 combines with J gene TRBJ1-2; D not resolved. The germline V and J ends were trimmed by 0 bases and 4 bases, with 6 bases remaining between them. The CDR3 has 13 amino acids. Germline V gene sequence: CDR1 SGHDN, CDR2 FVKESK. As DNA, the CDR3 is TGTGCCAGCAGCCAAGATTTGTCCTATGGCTACACCTTC. Protein product: CASSQDLSYGYTF.

This chain joins TRBV7-9 and TRBJ2-3; D unclear. Per germline, CDR1 SEHNR and CDR2 FQNEAQ (reference sequence). This CDR3 is built from 14 residues. The V end was cut by 4 bases, the J end by 1 base, with 9 bases between. The CDR3 loop is CASSSQKGTDTQYF. CDR3 nucleotide sequence: TGTGCCAGCAGCTCTCAAAAGGGCACAGATACGCAGTATTTT.

The chain employs TRBV5-7 and TRBJ2-7; 8 nucleotides align to TRBD2. TRBV5-7 is given ORF status, its function remaining uncertain. The ends lost 5 bases at V and 4 bases at J; junction bases unmatched: 14. The CDR3 is made up of 16 amino acids. As DNA, the CDR3 is TGTGCCAGCAGGGAGGCCGGGGGGGGCCTAACGTACGAGCAGTACTTC. Its translation: CASREAGGGLTYEQYF.

The chain joins TRBV27 to TRBJ2-7; 8 nucleotides align to TRBD2. The CDR3 contains 15 residues. V trimming: 7 bases; J trimming: 2 bases; junction bases outside the gene matches: 10. Germline CDR1 reads MNHEY; CDR2 reads SMNVEV (reference sequence). In DNA, the CDR3 is TGTGCCAGCACCGTCGCGGGAGGCCCCCCCTACGAGCAGTACTTC. Translated, it gives CASTVAGGPPYEQYF.

This clone occurred a few times. J is TRBJ1-4 and V is TRBV6-6, with D uncertain. Germline CDR1 is MNHNY and CDR2 is SVGAGI (reference sequence). The CDR3 consists of 16 residues. Trimming removed 5 bases from V and 6 bases from J, with 19 bases in between. CDR3 nucleotides: TGTGCCAGCAGTCACCCCTCTAGTTTGGTATATGAAAAACTGTTTTTT. It yields the protein CASSHPSSLVYEKLFF.

This chain joins TRBV29-1 and TRBJ2-7, with D hard to call. The V and J ends lost 1 base and 2 bases respectively, with 6 bases between them. The CDR3 sequence is 12 residues long. CDR1 and CDR2 (germline): SQVTM, ANQGSEA. The CDR3 DNA is TGCAGCGTTGAAGCCTCGCCCTACGAGCAGTACTTC. This encodes CSVEASPYEQYF.

This sequence joins TRBV19 and TRBJ2-2, with 7 bases that match TRBD1. Germline CDR1 is LNHDA and CDR2 is SQIVND (reference sequence). The trim removed 7 bases at V and 0 bases at J, leaving 5 bases unmatched. The CDR3 covers 15 residues. For the CDR3, the DNA is TGTGCCAGTACCAAGACAGGGCCGAACACCGGGGAGCTGTTTTTT. It specifies CASTKTGPNTGELFF.

The CDR3 nucleotides read TGTGCCTGGAGTTCAATTGCCGGGACAGGGAATGGCTACACCTTC. This codes for CAWSSIAGTGNGYTF. The chain carries TRBV30 and TRBJ1-2; 9 bases line up with TRBD1. J was trimmed by 6 bases and V by 2 bases; bases with no gene match: 10. CDR1 GTSNPN and CDR2 SVGIG come from the germline V gene (reference sequence). CDR3 length: 15 residues.

This clone was detected once. V gene TRBV6-5 combines with J gene TRBJ2-5, with 7 bases aligning to TRBD1. Unmatched junction bases numbered 11, after V lost 10 bases and J lost 3 bases. CDR1 and CDR2 (germline): MNHEY, SVGAGI. This CDR3 comprises 14 residues. CDR3 sequence: CATISGQSEETQYF. The CDR3 DNA reads TGTGCCACCATTTCGGGACAGTCAGAAGAGACCCAGTACTTC.

The chain links TRBV28 to TRBJ1-2; D not certain. The CDR3 is 11 residues long. Per the germline V gene, CDR1 is MDHEN and CDR2 is SYDVKM. V dropped 6 bases and J dropped 3 bases, with 5 bases sitting between them. CDR3 in amino acids: CASREYYGYTF. As DNA, the CDR3 is TGTGCCAGCAGGGAATACTATGGCTACACCTTC.

This clone was picked up one time. The genes are TRBV2 and TRBJ1-5, with D possibly being TRBD1 (6 bases). Germline CDR1 reads SNHLY; CDR2 reads FYNNEI. Between the trimmed V and J ends, which lost 8 bases and 7 bases, there was a span of 18 bases. The CDR3 runs 14 residues. CDR3 DNA: TGTGCCAGCGGGGCCAGAGGGGGAGGACAGCCCCAGCATTTT. It encodes CASGARGGGQPQHF.

The rearrangement joins TRBV19 to TRBJ1-2, with 7 nucleotides matching TRBD1. Germline V CDR1 and CDR2: LNHDA, SQIVND (reference sequence). V lost 4 bases and J lost 3; bases outside the gene matches: 2. The CDR3 runs to 13 residues. In DNA form, the CDR3 reads TGTGCCAGTAGTACAACAGGGGACTATGGCTACACCTTC. Encoded protein: CASSTTGDYGYTF.

The V gene is TRBV18, the J gene TRBJ1-1; D remains unclear. The CDR3 contains 17 residues. Germline CDR1 KGHSH, CDR2 LQKENI. Trimming left V 0 bases short and J 0 bases short, with 14 bases between. CDR3 sequence reads: CASSPPGSRNMNTEAFF. CDR3 nucleotides: TGTGCCAGCTCACCACCTGGAAGCCGCAATATGAACACTGAAGCTTTCTTT. The entire variable domain, with the rest obtained from reference TRBV18 and TRBJ1-1, is as follows: NAGVMQNPRHLVRRRGQEARLRCSPMKGHSHVYWYRQLPEEGLKFMVYLQKENIIDESGMPKERFSAEFPKEGPSILRIQQVVRGDSAAYFCASSPPGSRNMNTEAFFGQGTRLTVV.

The V gene is TRBV9, the J gene TRBJ1-2; 9 nucleotides align to TRBD1. V lost 3 bases to trimming and J lost 3 bases; unmatched junction nucleotides: 6. Germline lookup yields CDR1 SGDLS and CDR2 YYNGEE. The CDR3 extends over 15 amino acids. The CDR3 is CASSAGTGLHYGYTF. The CDR3 DNA reads as TGTGCCAGCAGCGCCGGGACAGGGTTACACTATGGCTACACCTTC.

J is TRBJ2-7 and V is TRBV6-5; D gene ambiguous. The CDR3 totals 13 residues. Trimming removed 2 bases from V and 3 bases from J, with 8 bases in between. Germline V gene lookup returns CDR1 MNHEY and CDR2 SVGAGI. CDR3 sequence: CASSYGYGYEQYF. In nucleotides, the CDR3 is TGTGCCAGCAGTTACGGGTACGGCTACGAGCAGTACTTC.

On this clone itself: A far larger clone is one base from this, pointing to a likely read error. The V gene is TRBV7-5, the J gene TRBJ1-5. TRBV7-5 is assigned pseudogene status. The CDR3 is made up of 10 amino acids. This CDR3 is CGRPDQPQHF. DNA for the CDR3: TGTGGCAGGCCTGATCAGCCCCAGCATTTT.

This chain connects TRBV6-1 to TRBJ2-1; 8 bases align to TRBD1. There are 15 residues in the CDR3. From germline, CDR1 is MNHNS and CDR2 SASEGT. The junction had 8 bases not matched to a gene; V was cut back by 7 bases and J by 3 bases. This CDR3 is CASTEFTGGYNEQFF. The CDR3 DNA reads TGTGCCAGCACCGAATTCACAGGGGGCTACAATGAGCAGTTCTTC.

This chain uses TRBV7-2 with TRBJ2-6, with D unclear. Trimming left V 2 bases short and J 1 base short, with 3 bases between. CDR3 length equals 14 residues. The germline CDR1 and CDR2 sequences are SGHTA and FQGNSA. The CDR3 DNA reads TGTGCCAGCAGCTTATATTCTGGGGCCAACGTCCTGACTTTC. It specifies CASSLYSGANVLTF.

The chain uses TRBV5-6 and TRBJ1-6; the D is unclear. This CDR3 has 14 amino acids. The V gene's germline CDR1 is SGHDT and CDR2 YYEEEE. V lost 2 bases to trimming and J lost 7 bases, with 10 bases between them. The CDR3 DNA is TGTGCCAGCAGCTTTTCGGCGTGGAATTCACCCCTCCACTTT. Translated: CASSFSAWNSPLHF.

This clone was seen once. CDR3 amino acids: CASSEYPGSGSPLHF. The DNA of the CDR3 is TGTGCCAGCAGTGAATATCCCGGGAGTGGATCACCCCTCCACTTT. V is TRBV6-1 and J is TRBJ1-6; no clear D. V lost 2 bases and J 10 bases, leaving 15 bases between the germline ends. CDR1 is MNHNS and CDR2 is SASEGT in the germline V gene. This CDR3 spans 15 amino acids.

This clone has only a few counts. The chain is built from TRBV6-5 and TRBJ1-2; D call uncertain. Trimming left V 0 bases short and J 2 bases short, with 7 bases between. The CDR3 covers 14 residues. Germline V CDR1 and CDR2: MNHEY, SVGAGI. The CDR3 DNA follows: TGTGCCAGCAGTTACTCTAGGGCCAACTATGGCTACACCTTC. Translation: CASSYSRANYGYTF.

V usage is TRBV5-1 and J usage is TRBJ1-1, with D tentatively TRBD1 (6 bases). Germline CDR1 and CDR2: SGHRS and YFSETQ. CDR3 size: 16 residues. Trimming stripped 3 bases from V and 1 base from J, with 16 bases between. The CDR3 DNA reads as TGCGCCAGCAGCTCCCAGGCCATAGGGGGGAACACTGAAGCTTTCTTT. This translates into CASSSQAIGGNTEAFF.

This sequence joins TRBV18 and TRBJ1-1, with D perhaps matching TRBD1 (6 bases). The V gene's germline CDR1 is KGHSH and CDR2 LQKENI. V gave up 5 bases and J gave up 0 bases, with 13 bases separating them. This CDR3 has 15 residues. The chain's CDR3 is CASSTTDSLNTEAFF. In nucleotides, the CDR3 is TGTGCCAGCTCAACGACGGACAGTTTGAACACTGAAGCTTTCTTT. The full variable domain, its missing parts supplied by reference TRBV18 and TRBJ1-1, is NAGVMQNPRHLVRRRGQEARLRCSPMKGHSHVYWYRQLPEEGLKFMVYLQKENIIDESGMPKERFSAEFPKEGPSILRIQQVVRGDSAAYFCASSTTDSLNTEAFFGQGTRLTVV.

The V and J genes are TRBV28 and TRBJ1-4; 8 bases are shared with TRBD1. With 3 bases clipped from V and 5 bases from J, the junction kept 8 bases outside the gene matches. The length of the CDR3 is 16 residues. Germline V gene data show CDR1 as MDHEN and CDR2 as SYDVKM. The CDR3 region has the DNA TGTGCCAGCAGTTTTTACCCACAGGGGGAGAATGAAAAACTGTTTTTT. Amino acid sequence: CASSFYPQGENEKLFF. The full variable domain, with the rest looked up from reference TRBV28 and TRBJ1-4, is DVKVTQSSRYLVKRTGEKVFLECVQDMDHENMFWYRQDPGLGLRLIYFSYDVKMKEKGDIPEGYSVSREKKERFSLILESASTNQTSMYLCASSFYPQGENEKLFFGSGTQLSVL.

The rearrangement joins TRBV19 to TRBJ2-7; the match to TRBD2 covers 11 bases. CDR1 and CDR2 (germline): LNHDA, SQIVND (reference sequence). The CDR3 totals 15 residues. Trimming at V came to 6 bases and at J to 0 bases, leaving 4 bases not matched to a gene. The CDR3 reads CASRPTSGSSYEQYF. The CDR3 nucleotides read TGTGCCAGTAGGCCTACTAGCGGGAGCTCCTACGAGCAGTACTTC. Filled out from reference TRBV19 and TRBJ2-7, the complete variable domain reads DGGITQSPKYLFRKEGQNVTLSCEQNLNHDAMYWYRQDPGQGLRLIYYSQIVNDFQKGDIAEGYSVSREKKESFPLTVTSAQKNPTAFYLCASRPTSGSSYEQYFGPGTRLTVT.

This chain uses TRBV5-4 with TRBJ1-1; D gene unclear. With 4 bases removed from V and 1 base from J, the gap between germline ends came to 8 bases. Germline V gene lookup returns CDR1 SGHNT and CDR2 YYREEE (reference sequence). This CDR3 region has 13 residues. The CDR3 DNA follows: TGTGCCAGCAGCCAGGATAGGAACACTGAAGCTTTCTTT. It codes for CASSQDRNTEAFF.

The chain is built from TRBV30 and TRBJ1-5; no clear D gene. This CDR3 comprises 13 residues. V dropped 3 bases and J dropped 2 bases, with 8 bases sitting between them. Per germline, CDR1 GTSNPN and CDR2 SVGIG (reference sequence). As DNA, the CDR3 is TGTGCCTGGAGCTTTGGGGGCAATCAGCCCCAGCATTTT. As protein: CAWSFGGNQPQHF.

The chain uses TRBV19 and TRBJ1-4; D gene uncertain. Per the germline V gene, CDR1 is LNHDA and CDR2 is SQIVND (reference sequence). V dropped 8 bases and J dropped 0 bases, with 13 bases sitting between them. The CDR3 spans 15 residues. The CDR3 region has the DNA TGTGCCAGTCAGCCCGTGGCAGCAACTAATGAAAAACTGTTTTTT. Its protein is CASQPVAATNEKLFF.

This sequence joins TRBV6-1 and TRBJ2-3, with TRBD1 as a possible D gene (6 bases). Germline V gene lookup returns CDR1 MNHNS and CDR2 SASEGT. The CDR3 spans 13 residues. Trimming left V 0 bases short and J 8 bases short, with 9 bases between. CDR3 region: CASSEAQGFTQYF. For the CDR3, the DNA is TGTGCCAGCAGTGAAGCGCAGGGGTTTACGCAGTATTTT.